This entry is about one TCR beta chain. The CDR3 is made up of 16 amino acids. V was pared by 6 bases and J by 6 bases, with 20 bases between. This sample stems from a study of early T cells in non-severe SARS-CoV-2 infection. TCRdb independently ran MiXCR on the 5' RACE reads; one entry per CDR3 protein. The table lists around 110,000 distinct CDR3 sequences, more than 9.5% of them singletons, with roughly 7.1% in the top ten. Sequenced material: whole blood. V gene TRBV12-3 or TRBV12-4 combines with J gene TRBJ1-4; a weak D match, TRBD1 (5 bases). This TCR came from an adult who was a healthcare worker with PCR-confirmed SARS-CoV-2 infection or an uninfected control (not recorded which). The CDR3 DNA follows: TGTGCCAGCAGGGACGACAGTCTTCGGCGGGATGAAAAACTGTTTTTT. This gives the protein CASRDDSLRRDEKLFF.